A selection of T cell receptor beta chains follows, all from one sample in a study of vaccination effects on CD4 cells after COVID-19. Antigen specificity for these receptors is unknown. Sequencing used immunoSEQ multiplex PCR; TCRdb keeps in-frame clones, though not all of them. The data hold about 55,000 clones, with around 67% observed a single time. Sequences were derived from CD4+ T cells from PBMCs cultured with SARS-CoV-2 spike peptides, sampled before COVID-19 vaccination. These receptors all come from a human donor who received a COVID-19 vaccine. Each CDR3 is given with its conserved first and last residue. D genes are given only for firm matches. A clone size is listed for some rows: how often the clone was seen (once, few, many), or a class if it is expanded.

cdr3_nt cdr3_aa v_call clone_size d_call j_call
TGTGCCAGCAGCGTAGATGTGGGGAGGGGAATTTCACCCCTCCACTTT CASSVDVGRGISPLHF TRBV9 NA NA TRBJ1-6
TGCGCCAGCAGCTTGGTGGGGAAGTCTGAAAAACTGTTTTTT CASSLVGKSEKLFF TRBV5-1 NA NA TRBJ1-4
TGTGCCAGCAGGCGAACCGGGACCCCGTGGGCTTTCTTT CASRRTGTPWAFF TRBV28 NA NA TRBJ1-1
TGTGCCACCAGCAGAGGAGGGGGAGGGACCGGGGAGCTGTTTTTT CATSRGGGGTGELFF TRBV15 NA NA TRBJ2-2
TGTGCCAGCAGCCAACTAGCGGGGGACCCAAAGCAAGAGACCCAGTACTTC CASSQLAGDPKQETQYF TRBV14 few TRBD2 TRBJ2-5
TGCAGTGCTAGTATTGGGAGAAGCGGCAATTCACCCCTCCACTTT CSASIGRSGNSPLHF TRBV20-1 NA NA TRBJ1-6
TGTGCCAGTAGTATGGGGGACACTGAAGCTTTCTTT CASSMGDTEAFF TRBV19 few NA TRBJ1-1
TGTGCCAGCAACAACCATTGGACCCGGCGTCCGACGGACGAGCAGTACTTC CASNNHWTRRPTDEQYF TRBV2 NA NA TRBJ2-7
TGTGCCTCTTTCCCGGGACTAGCTAACAATGAGCAGTTCTTC CASFPGLANNEQFF TRBV6-5 NA TRBD2 TRBJ2-1
TGTGCCAGCAGCCAGGGATTCAGGGCGAGCTCCTACAATGAGCAGTTCTTC CASSQGFRASSYNEQFF TRBV3-1/TRBV3-2 NA NA TRBJ2-1
TGTGCCAGCAGTTCGGGTCCGTTCTCTGAAGCTTTCTTT CASSSGPFSEAFF TRBV6-2/TRBV6-3 NA NA TRBJ1-1
TGTGCCAGCAGCTTCTACGGGACAGGGATCTCTAGCAATCAGCCCCAGCATTTT CASSFYGTGISSNQPQHF TRBV7-9 NA TRBD1 TRBJ1-5
TGCGCCAGCAGCTTGGATGGGGGGTTCACAGATACGCAGTATTTT CASSLDGGFTDTQYF TRBV5-1 NA NA TRBJ2-3
TGTGCCAGCAGTGGGGGGGCCACCACCATATATTTT CASSGGATTIYF TRBV25-1 few NA TRBJ1-3
TGTGCCAGCAGCTTAAGTACTTCCCCGGGGGGTGAAAAACTGTTTTTT CASSLSTSPGGEKLFF TRBV11-2 NA NA TRBJ1-4
TGTGCCAGCAGTTACGACGGCTCTGGAAACACCATATATTTT CASSYDGSGNTIYF TRBV6-5 NA NA TRBJ1-3
TGTGCCAGCAGTTACACCACAGGGTCCCAGAGAGATAATCGTTTACACGAGCAGTACTTC CASSYTTGSQRDNRLHEQYF TRBV6-2/TRBV6-3 NA NA TRBJ2-7
TGCAGTGCTAGAGATAAGGGGGAGCAGTACTTC CSARDKGEQYF TRBV20-1 few NA TRBJ2-7
TGTGCCAGCAGGAAAGGGACAGGGGCCTACAATGAGCAGTTCTTC CASRKGTGAYNEQFF TRBV6-6 few TRBD1 TRBJ2-1
TGTGCCAGCAGCCAAGATTTGGCGGGAGGGCGCGAGCAGTACTTC CASSQDLAGGREQYF TRBV4-2 NA TRBD2 TRBJ2-7
TGTGCCAGCAGTGATGTGGGGGGGTACGAGCAGTACTTC CASSDVGGYEQYF TRBV2 NA TRBD2 TRBJ2-7
TGTGCCAGCGGACTACGCGGGAGACGTAGCACAGATACGCAGTATTTT CASGLRGRRSTDTQYF TRBV7-8 NA TRBD2 TRBJ2-3
TGCGCCAGCAGCCCAGGGGACAGGCGGCGAGGAGGCTACACCTTC CASSPGDRRRGGYTF TRBV5-1 NA TRBD1 TRBJ1-2
TGTGCCAGCAGTGCCTCCGGGACCCCCCCAGATACGCAGTATTTT CASSASGTPPDTQYF TRBV25-1 once NA TRBJ2-3
TGTGCCAGCAGTTACTCGCAGGGGGCGTATGGCTACACCTTC CASSYSQGAYGYTF TRBV6-6 NA TRBD1 TRBJ1-2
TGTGCCAGCTCTGGACAGGAGACGACCGGGGAGCTGTTTTTT CASSGQETTGELFF TRBV18 NA TRBD1 TRBJ2-2